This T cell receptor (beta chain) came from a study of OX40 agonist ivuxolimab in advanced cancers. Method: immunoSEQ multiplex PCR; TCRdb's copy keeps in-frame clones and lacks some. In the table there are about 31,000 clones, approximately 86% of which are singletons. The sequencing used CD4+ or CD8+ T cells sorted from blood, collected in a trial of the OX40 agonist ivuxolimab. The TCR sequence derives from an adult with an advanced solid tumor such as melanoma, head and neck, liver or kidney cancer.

Here the CDR3 DNA reads TGCGCCAGCAGCCATTTAGGAGACCCTGAAGCTTTCTTT. This encodes CASSHLGDPEAFF. This chain uses TRBV4-1 with TRBJ1-1; no definite D call. The V gene's germline CDR1 is MGHRA and CDR2 YSYEKL. The CDR3 covers 13 residues. The V end was cut by 3 bases, the J end by 6 bases, with 11 bases between.